Listed below are T cell receptor beta chains from one sample, sequenced in a study of T cells after somatic rescue of genetic block. Profiling relied on immunoSEQ multiplex PCR, and the TCRdb table lists in-frame clones only, not all of them. Counted here are tens of thousands of clones, approximately 91% occurring once; the ten biggest clones make up about 3%. Material: peripheral blood mononuclear cells (PBMCs). The receptors derive from a man aged 30-40 years. Both conserved end residues are part of each CDR3. A D gene is named only where the DNA matches it firmly. Size is stated for part of the rows, as once, few or many counts, or as a class when the clone is expanded.

d_call | clone_size | j_call | v_call | cdr3_aa | cdr3_nt
TRBD1 | NA | TRBJ2-7 | TRBV6-5 | CASSPDRAYEQYF | TGTGCCAGCAGTCCTGACAGGGCCTACGAGCAGTACTTC
NA | NA | TRBJ1-6 | TRBV4-3 | CASSQDEGSPLHF | TGCGCCAGCAGCCAAGATGAAGGATCACCCCTCCACTTT
NA | NA | TRBJ1-4 | TRBV13 | CASSFGQSEKLFF | TGTGCCAGCAGCTTTGGACAGAGTGAAAAACTGTTTTTT
NA | NA | TRBJ2-7 | TRBV6-5 | CASSYDSSSEQYF | TGTGCCAGCAGTTACGACTCGTCGTCCGAGCAGTACTTC
NA | NA | TRBJ1-1 | TRBV11-2 | CASSLDVPGAISMNTEAFF | TGTGCCAGCAGCTTAGATGTACCGGGGGCGATATCCATGAACACTGAAGCTTTCTTT
NA | NA | TRBJ2-4 | TRBV19 | CASSRDTAKNIQYF | TGTGCCAGTAGTAGGGACACCGCCAAAAACATTCAGTACTTC
NA | NA | TRBJ2-7 | TRBV4-3 | CASSQARGGEQYF | TGCGCCAGCAGCCAAGCCAGGGGCGGCGAGCAGTACTTC
TRBD2 | NA | TRBJ2-1 | TRBV19 | CASSIGGNEQFF | TGTGCCAGTAGTATCGGGGGGAATGAGCAGTTCTTC
NA | NA | TRBJ2-3 | TRBV11-3 | CASSLGGLNLLDTQYF | TGTGCCAGCAGCTTAGGGGGCCTTAATTTGTTGGATACGCAGTATTTT
TRBD1 | NA | TRBJ2-7 | TRBV18 | CASSPQDGTDFYEQYF | TGTGCCAGCTCACCACAGGACGGGACAGATTTCTACGAGCAGTACTTC
NA | NA | TRBJ1-6 | TRBV6-6 | CASSYADLNSPLHF | TGTGCCAGCAGTTACGCAGACCTAAATTCACCCCTCCACTTT
NA | NA | TRBJ1-4 | TRBV5-4 | CASSRGGGRAGTNEKLFF | TGTGCCAGCAGCAGGGGTGGTGGAAGGGCCGGAACTAATGAAAAACTGTTTTTT
NA | NA | TRBJ1-5 | TRBV19 | CASSMSSMGTQHF | TGTGCCAGTAGTATGAGTTCGATGGGGACCCAGCATTTT
TRBD1 | NA | TRBJ2-7 | TRBV19 | CASRGQGVGEQYF | TGTGCCAGTAGGGGTCAGGGGGTCGGCGAGCAGTACTTC
NA | once | TRBJ2-7 | TRBV7-2 | CASSLNGDKTYEQYF | TGTGCCAGCAGCTTAAACGGGGACAAGACCTACGAGCAGTACTTC
NA | once | TRBJ1-5 | TRBV2 | CASSESTDNIKPQHF | TGTGCCAGCAGTGAATCGACAGATAATATCAAGCCCCAGCATTTT
NA | NA | TRBJ2-1 | TRBV9 | CASSVRLDAYNEQFF | TGTGCCAGCAGCGTTCGGCTAGATGCTTACAATGAGCAGTTCTTC
NA | once | TRBJ1-1 | TRBV11-2 | CASSTQWGGNTEAFF | TGTGCCAGCAGCACCCAATGGGGGGGGAACACTGAAGCTTTCTTT
NA | once | TRBJ1-1 | TRBV4-2 | CASSQAPTTNTEAFF | TGTGCCAGCAGCCAAGCCCCGACAACGAACACTGAAGCTTTCTTT
NA | NA | TRBJ1-1 | TRBV6-5 | CASNKQGTTEAFF | TGTGCCAGCAACAAACAGGGTACGACTGAAGCTTTCTTT
TRBD2 | NA | TRBJ2-3 | TRBV9 | CASSRLLAGVLNTQYF | TGTGCCAGCAGCCGCCTTCTAGCGGGGGTTTTAAATACGCAGTATTTT
NA | NA | TRBJ2-7 | TRBV11-2 | CASSLGDEQYF | TGTGCCAGCAGCTTAGGCGACGAGCAGTACTTC
TRBD1 | once | TRBJ1-5 | TRBV7-9 | CASSPGQGAEQPQHF | TGTGCCAGCAGCCCGGGACAGGGGGCGGAACAGCCCCAGCATTTT
TRBD2 | NA | TRBJ2-3 | TRBV7-8 | CASSLDLAGATTDTQYF | TGTGCCAGCAGCTTAGACCTAGCGGGGGCCACCACAGATACGCAGTATTTT